These 19 T cell receptor beta chains originate from one sample sequenced in a study of PD-L1 blockade in urothelial cancer (TCRdb year 2017). The method was the immunoSEQ multiplex PCR assay. TCRdb carries this immuneACCESS record with in-frame sequences only. Its versions omit some clonotypes, under half of them owing to an unresolved V gene in the studies checked, with the rest unexplained. This sample has some 110,000 clones in its table, and approximately 90% of those were observed once. The leading ten clones occupy under 5% of the sample. The meaning of the sample's time point label: peripheral blood 6 weeks after treatment start. This material consisted of PBMCs, taken around atezolizumab (anti-PD-L1) treatment. Receptors were obtained from a man aged 60 to 69 with urothelial cancer.

V and J are TRBV5-1 and TRBJ2-7; D is possibly TRBD1 (5 bases). V lost 4 bases, J lost 0 bases, and 11 bases lay in between. The CDR3 sequence is 14 residues long. Germline-derived CDR1 and CDR2 are SGHRS and YFSETQ. The CDR3 region has the DNA TGCGCCAGCAGCCCGCAGGGTCTCTCCTACGAGCAGTACTTC. Its protein is CASSPQGLSYEQYF.

The chain joins TRBV11-3 to TRBJ2-7, with 7 bases matching TRBD2. The V gene's germline CDR1 is SGHNT and CDR2 YENEEA. The ends lost 8 bases at V and 6 bases at J; junction bases unmatched: 7. This CDR3 spans 12 amino acids. CDR3 protein: CASSAGYGEQYF. CDR3 nucleotide sequence: TGTGCCAGCTCAGCGGGATATGGCGAGCAGTACTTC. Based on the CDR3 plus reference TRBV11-3 and TRBJ2-7, the full variable domain is EAGVVQSPRYKIIEKKQPVAFWCNPISGHNTLYWYLQNLGQGPELLIRYENEEAVDDSQLPKDRFSAERLKGVDSTLKIQPAELGDSAVYLCASSAGYGEQYFGPGTRLTVT.

This chain connects TRBV5-1 to TRBJ2-3, with 7 positions matching TRBD1. CDR3 length: 16 amino acids. CDR1 SGHRS and CDR2 YFSETQ come from the germline V gene. V gave up 4 bases and J gave up 4 bases; unmatched junction bases: 12. This chain's CDR3 is CASSLTGMGTADTQYF. CDR3 DNA sequence: TGCGCCAGCAGCCTGACAGGGATGGGGACAGCAGATACGCAGTATTTT. Based on the CDR3 plus reference TRBV5-1 and TRBJ2-3, the full variable domain is KAGVTQTPRYLIKTRGQQVTLSCSPISGHRSVSWYQQTPGQGLQFLFEYFSETQRNKGNFPGRFSGRQFSNSRSEMNVSTLELGDSALYLCASSLTGMGTADTQYFGPGTRLTVL.

This clone was observed once. This chain links TRBV27 with TRBJ2-7; 7 bases fit TRBD2. Trimming removed 5 bases from V and 0 bases from J; junction bases left unmatched: 10. This CDR3 has 16 amino acids. From germline, CDR1 is MNHEY and CDR2 SMNVEV (reference sequence). CDR3 region: CASSPTGEGSSYEQYF. CDR3 sequence (DNA): TGTGCCAGCAGTCCAACCGGGGAGGGGAGCTCCTACGAGCAGTACTTC.

The rearrangement links TRBV4-2 to TRBJ2-3, with 7 bases lining up with TRBD2. The germline CDR1 and CDR2 sequences are LGHNA and YNFKEQ. The CDR3 length is 17 residues. The J segment lost 4 bases and the V segment lost 0 bases, leaving 10 bases of the junction unmatched. The CDR3 reads CASSQDDSRGRADTQYF. Written as DNA, the CDR3 is TGTGCCAGCAGCCAAGATGATTCTCGAGGGAGGGCAGATACGCAGTATTTT.

This chain joins TRBV28 and TRBJ2-2; TRBD1 agrees at 7 bases. The CDR3 spans 17 residues. From germline, CDR1 is MDHEN and CDR2 SYDVKM. V shed 5 bases and J 2 bases; nucleotides not matched to a gene: 11. CDR3 region: CASSTSPGQLNTGELFF. The CDR3 DNA reads as TGTGCCAGCAGTACATCACCGGGACAGTTAAACACCGGGGAGCTGTTTTTT.

The chain joins TRBV19 to TRBJ2-3; tentatively, D is TRBD2 (5 bases). Germline V lookup: CDR1 LNHDA, CDR2 SQIVND (reference sequence). The CDR3 has 14 residues. Trimming cost V 6 bases and J 3 bases, with 13 bases left between them. CDR3 residues: CASSGLYRTDTQYF. In DNA form, the CDR3 reads TGTGCCAGTAGCGGACTTTATAGGACAGATACGCAGTATTTT.

The chain links TRBV15 to TRBJ1-4, with D hard to call. CDR1 LNHNV and CDR2 YYDKDF come from the germline V gene (reference sequence). The CDR3 consists of 13 residues. Trimming took off 5 bases at V and 7 bases at J, with 11 bases between the two ends. The CDR3 DNA is TGTGCCACCAGCGCCGGCGGTGGTGAAAAACTGTTTTTT. Translated: CATSAGGGEKLFF.

V is TRBV7-2 and J is TRBJ1-2, with 8 bases identical to TRBD1. Trimming at V came to 1 base and at J to 6 bases, leaving 7 bases not matched to a gene. CDR3 length: 15 amino acids. Germline V gene data show CDR1 as SGHTA and CDR2 as FQGNSA. Written as DNA, the CDR3 is TGTGCCAGCAGCTTAGGATCAGGGGGCGTCGATGGCTACACCTTC. Translating gives CASSLGSGGVDGYTF.

This chain connects TRBV28 to TRBJ1-2; 10 nucleotides align to TRBD1. CDR1 is MDHEN, CDR2 SYDVKM, per germline. The CDR3 extends over 14 amino acids. The V and J ends lost 6 bases and 8 bases, in that order; junction bases with no gene match: 9. The CDR3 DNA reads TGTGCCAGCAGAGCCCCGGGACAGGGGAAGGGCTACACCTTC. As protein: CASRAPGQGKGYTF.

The gene calls are TRBV11-3 and TRBJ2-5; TRBD1 might be the D (6 bases). V lost 5 bases to trimming and J lost 1 base, with 8 bases between them. This CDR3 contains 13 residues. Germline CDR1 is SGHNT and CDR2 is YENEEA. For the CDR3, the DNA is TGTGCCAGCAGCAAGGACAGCCAAGAGACCCAGTACTTC. This translates into CASSKDSQETQYF.

CDR3 sequence: CASSPGQGAPYEKLFF. CDR3 bases: TGTGCCAGCAGCCCGGGACAGGGCGCGCCTTATGAAAAACTGTTTTTT. The chain combines TRBV5-6 with TRBJ1-4; 9 bases map to TRBD1. CDR3 length: 16 residues. CDR1 and CDR2 from the germline V gene are SGHDT and YYEEEE. Trimming took 4 bases from V and 6 from J; bases not matched to a gene: 10.

The chain carries TRBV2 and TRBJ2-2, with D perhaps matching TRBD1 (5 bases). The CDR3 is made up of 13 amino acids. The germline gives CDR1 SNHLY, CDR2 FYNNEI. Trimming cost V 7 bases and J 1 base, with 7 bases left between them. This CDR3 is CASNGQNTGELFF. The DNA of the CDR3 is TGTGCCAGCAATGGACAGAACACCGGGGAGCTGTTTTTT. Drawing the rest from reference TRBV2 and TRBJ2-2, the complete variable domain is EPEVTQTPSHQVTQMGQEVILRCVPISNHLYFYWYRQILGQKVEFLVSFYNNEISEKSEIFDDQFSVERPDGSNFTLKIRSTKLEDSAMYFCASNGQNTGELFFGEGSRLTVL.

The chain links TRBV7-2 to TRBJ2-3, with 8 nucleotides matching TRBD2. CDR3 length equals 14 residues. CDR1 SGHTA and CDR2 FQGNSA come from the germline V gene. With V trimmed by 10 bases and J by 3 bases, 9 bases remained unmatched. The CDR3 sequence: CATTLAGGTDTQYF. Written as DNA, the CDR3 is TGTGCCACCACCCTCGCGGGGGGAACAGATACGCAGTATTTT.

The V and J genes are TRBV28 and TRBJ2-7; D is unclear. The CDR3 totals 10 residues. Germline CDR1 is MDHEN and CDR2 is SYDVKM. Trimming removed 8 bases from V and 4 bases from J, with 6 bases in between. The CDR3 protein is CASGKYEQYF. The CDR3 DNA follows: TGTGCCAGCGGCAAATACGAGCAGTACTTC.

This chain links TRBV7-2 with TRBJ1-5, with D possibly TRBD1 on 5 matching bases. V was trimmed by 5 bases and J by 6 bases, leaving 14 bases between them. The CDR3 runs to 14 residues. In germline, CDR1 is SGHTA, CDR2 FQGNSA. The CDR3 nucleotides are TGTGCCAGCAGCGTCAGGGTTGTCGGTCAGCCCCAGCATTTT. Its protein product is CASSVRVVGQPQHF.

The chain has TRBV4-2 and TRBJ2-3; D may be TRBD2 (6 bases). V gave up 0 bases and J gave up 6 bases, with 13 bases separating them. Germline values: CDR1 LGHNA, CDR2 YNFKEQ. The CDR3 has 15 residues. Here the CDR3 reads CASSQERWGVDTQYF. The CDR3 bases are TGTGCCAGCAGCCAAGAACGATGGGGGGTCGATACGCAGTATTTT.

The V gene is TRBV2, the J gene TRBJ2-7; possibly TRBD2 for D (5 bases). Per the germline V gene, CDR1 is SNHLY and CDR2 is FYNNEI. V was shortened by 8 bases and J by 6 bases, with 11 bases between the two germline ends. This CDR3 spans 11 amino acids. CDR3 sequence reads: CASGRGSEQYF. The CDR3 DNA reads TGTGCCAGCGGTCGAGGGAGCGAGCAGTACTTC.

This rearrangement joins TRBV7-2 to TRBJ2-7, with D uncertain. CDR1 is SGHTA, CDR2 FQGNSA, per germline. The CDR3 loop spans 16 amino acids. V was pared by 1 base and J by 7 bases, with 20 bases between. CDR3 DNA: TGTGCCAGCAGCTTAGGCGCTACCCAGGCCCTCTGGGAGCAGTACTTC. Residues: CASSLGATQALWEQYF.